A single sample is the source of the 2 T cell receptor beta chains below, sequenced in a study of blood T cell repertoires in COVID-19 (dated by TCRdb to about 2020). The library relied on the immunoSEQ multiplex PCR assay. TCRdb holds this immuneACCESS table with in-frame rearrangements only. Some clones are missing; in checked studies, unresolved V genes explain under half, and the rest has no known cause. The sample records 100,000 to 150,000 clones, 90% of which are singletons. 4% to 5% of the sample is in the top ten clones. Material: peripheral blood. Source of these receptors: a man aged 55 to 70 with COVID-19, enrolled during active disease.

This clone was picked up one time. The rearrangement uses TRBV4-1 and TRBJ2-7; TRBD2 aligns across 9 bases. Looked up from germline, CDR1 is MGHRA and CDR2 is YSYEKL. This CDR3 contains 19 residues. With V trimmed by 4 bases and J by 3 bases, 19 bases remained unmatched. CDR3 residues: CASSPPGGADSGSFYEQYF. CDR3 nucleotide sequence: TGCGCCAGCAGCCCCCCGGGGGGGGCCGATAGCGGGAGTTTCTACGAGCAGTACTTC.

This chain links TRBV18 with TRBJ1-2, with D perhaps matching TRBD1 (6 bases). CDR3 size: 15 residues. The V end lost 2 bases, the J end lost 4 bases, and 14 bases lay between the germline ends. In germline, CDR1 is KGHSH, CDR2 LQKENI. CDR3: CASSPSGGPGYGYTF. DNA of the CDR3: TGTGCCAGCTCACCATCCGGGGGGCCTGGCTATGGCTACACCTTC.